This TCR beta chain was captured by sequencing in a study of blood T cell repertoires in COVID-19. At the level of the study: Sites in the United States, Italy and Spain provided acute and convalescent COVID-19 samples.

Produced via immunoSEQ multiplex PCR; TCRdb's table is partial and in-frame only. Of some 150,000 clones listed, approximately 88% are singletons. Per the germline V gene, CDR1 is LGHNA and CDR2 is YNFKEQ. This CDR3 contains 16 residues. V gave up 1 base and J gave up 8 bases, with 15 bases separating them. This chain joins TRBV4-2 and TRBJ1-6, with D hard to call. The receptor's source is a woman aged 60 to 75 who had recovered from COVID-19. Source material: peripheral blood. The CDR3, as DNA: TGTGCCAGCAGCCAAGGCGAACCCCGAGGAGATTCACCCCTCCACTTT. Encoded protein: CASSQGEPRGDSPLHF.